The clone carrying this T cell receptor beta chain has only one observation. Methods used by the authors: Amplified reference gene primers provided the basis for estimating nucleated cell counts. Generated by immunoSEQ multiplex PCR, the TCRdb table keeps only in-frame clones and is missing some. The V and J calls and clone size were taken over from that table, and D and trimming were inferred from the DNA. The sample lists some 220,000 clones, 80% to 85% occurring once. The data originate from a study of blood T cell repertoires in COVID-19. CDR3 length equals 11 residues. Per the germline V gene, CDR1 is LGHDT and CDR2 is YNNKEL (reference sequence). V was clipped by 11 bases and J by 6 bases; unmatched bases: 3.

The chain employs TRBV3-1 (or the pseudogene TRBV3-2) and TRBJ1-1; 10 bases are a match to TRBD1. This clonotype was sampled from a woman between 65 and 79 years old with COVID-19, enrolled during active disease. Sequencing was performed on peripheral blood. The CDR3 DNA reads as TGTGCCTCCGGACAGGGGGCTGAAGCTTTCTTT. It codes for CASGQGAEAFF.